The clone carrying this T cell receptor beta chain was seen once. Its antigen is unidentified. The protocol was immunoSEQ multiplex PCR, while the TCRdb copy is restricted to in-frame clones and leaves out a portion. The table lists 70,000 to 95,000 clones, about nine tenths of them singletons. There are 15 residues in the CDR3. V lost 3 bases to trimming and J lost 5 bases, with 11 bases between them. Germline V gives CDR1 KGHSH, CDR2 LQKENI. The source of the sample is a study of T cell responses to AZD1222 COVID-19 vaccine. Notes on the study in general: Baseline antibody screening turned up just six or seven seropositive AZD1222 recipients. Increased Spike-specific TCR breadth and depth were observed after two AZD1222 doses.

The chain links TRBV18 to TRBJ1-6; a possible D gene is TRBD1 (5 bases). The sequences come from peripheral blood, collected on day 0 of MenACWY control vaccination. The TCR sequence derives from an adult in good health. The CDR3 DNA follows: TGTGCCAGCTCACCGGGACGGACTGATAATTCACCCCTCCACTTT. Its protein is CASSPGRTDNSPLHF.